This entry concerns a single T cell receptor (beta chain). Participants comprised healthy donors of bone marrow. Donors sampled were nominally healthy, though unrecorded immune exposures were likely. The PCR employed 60 Vbeta primers together with 13 Jbeta primers. Clones were read by immunoSEQ multiplex PCR, and TCRdb kept only the in-frame ones, dropping some. This table has 150,000 to 200,000 clones, over 70% appearing once. Trimming removed 3 bases from V and 3 bases from J; junction bases left unmatched: 4. This CDR3 contains 16 residues. CDR1 and CDR2 from the germline V gene are SGHAT and FQDESV (reference sequence). The entry originates in a study of cytomegalovirus exposure and HLA in healthy donors. Study at large: From about 180 million T cells, an earlier analysis saw 110 million or so unique TCR beta sequences. HLA-typed donors contributed 80 million or so unique TCRs, which were held in an early data release.

Sequencing was done on a sample of PBMCs. The chain recombines TRBV11-1 with TRBJ2-1; TRBD2 matches at 11 bases. The receptor was isolated from a female donor in good health and CMV-seronegative. CDR3 in DNA: TGTGCCAGCAGCTTTTCTGGACTAGCGGGCTACAATGAGCAGTTCTTC. Protein: CASSFSGLAGYNEQFF.